Following are 21 T cell receptor beta chains from one sample sequenced in a study of cytomegalovirus exposure and HLA in healthy donors. The PCR used 60 Vbeta and 13 Jbeta primers. The method was immunoSEQ multiplex PCR; TCRdb's version includes in-frame clones alone and lacks a portion of them. Of roughly 250,000 clones in the sample, roughly two thirds were seen once. The specimen sequenced was PBMCs. The receptors stem from a female donor in good health and CMV-seronegative.

The chain combines TRBV10-3 with TRBJ2-7; 8 bases are shared with TRBD1. CDR1 is ENHRY, CDR2 SYGVKD, per germline. This CDR3 spans 15 amino acids. Unmatched junction bases numbered 8, after V lost 7 bases and J lost 0 bases. The CDR3 nucleotides read TGTGCCATCACTAGAACAGGGGGACCCTCCTACGAGCAGTACTTC. Amino acids: CAITRTGGPSYEQYF.

V gene TRBV6-1 combines with J gene TRBJ2-7, with TRBD2 as a possible D gene (7 bases). This CDR3 region has 15 residues. The germline CDR1 and CDR2 sequences are MNHNS and SASEGT. V lost 3 bases and J lost 0, with 12 bases in between. CDR3 in amino acids: CASSEGGAPSYEQYF. The CDR3 coding sequence is TGTGCCAGCAGTGAGGGGGGGGCCCCCTCCTACGAGCAGTACTTC.

J is TRBJ2-1 and V is TRBV29-1; D possibly corresponds to TRBD2 (5 bases). This CDR3 is built from 13 residues. V gave up 3 bases and J gave up 5 bases, with 11 bases separating them. Germline assignment: CDR1 SQVTM and CDR2 ANQGSEA. CDR3 sequence reads: CSVDQRSDNEQFF. In DNA, the CDR3 is TGCAGCGTTGACCAGCGGAGCGACAATGAGCAGTTCTTC.

The V gene is TRBV7-6, the J gene TRBJ2-3; D is undetermined. Germline CDR1 SGHVS, CDR2 FNYEAQ. V was shortened by 0 bases and J by 3 bases, with 4 bases between the two germline ends. This CDR3 region has 13 residues. The CDR3 here is CASSLARTDTQYF. The CDR3 DNA sequence: TGTGCCAGCAGCTTAGCCCGGACAGATACGCAGTATTTT.

This chain's CDR3 is CAISMTSGSHFVEQFF. CDR3 DNA sequence: TGTGCCATCAGTATGACTAGCGGGAGCCATTTTGTGGAGCAGTTCTTC. The chain recombines TRBV10-3 with TRBJ2-1; TRBD2 agrees at 12 bases. The junction had 12 bases not matched to a gene; V was cut back by 5 bases and J by 10 bases. CDR3 length equals 16 residues. Germline-derived CDR1 and CDR2 are ENHRY and SYGVKD.

The genes are TRBV7-2 and TRBJ2-7; TRBD1 matches 7 bases. J lost 6 bases, V lost 6 bases, and 5 bases had no gene match. Germline V CDR1 and CDR2: SGHTA, FQGNSA. The CDR3 is made up of 12 amino acids. The chain's CDR3 is CASSPQGLEQYF. The CDR3 DNA reads TGTGCCAGCAGTCCACAGGGGCTCGAGCAGTACTTC.

The chain recombines TRBV7-9 with TRBJ2-6; D is ambiguous. The CDR3 sequence is 14 residues long. The germline CDR1 and CDR2 sequences are SEHNR and FQNEAQ (reference sequence). Trimming took off 4 bases at V and 1 base at J, with 5 bases between the two ends. CDR3: CASSSGSGANVLTF. The CDR3 bases are TGTGCCAGCAGCTCCGGGTCTGGGGCCAACGTCCTGACTTTC. Full variable domain (rest looked up from reference TRBV7-9 and TRBJ2-6): DTGVSQNPRHKITKRGQNVTFRCDPISEHNRLYWYRQTLGQGPEFLTYFQNEAQLEKSRLLSDRFSAERPKGSFSTLEIQRTEQGDSAMYLCASSSGSGANVLTFGAGSRLTVL.

In its sample, this clone was seen once. The J gene is TRBJ1-1, the V gene TRBV5-1; 9 bases are shared with TRBD1. The V gene's germline CDR1 is SGHRS and CDR2 YFSETQ. V dropped 4 bases and J dropped 7; count of bases not matched to a gene: 17. The CDR3 totals 17 residues. The CDR3 sequence: CASSRGDRGSETGEAFF. The CDR3 DNA reads TGCGCCAGCAGCCGAGGAGACAGGGGGTCCGAGACCGGTGAAGCTTTCTTT.

This chain connects TRBV6-1 to TRBJ1-1, with D unclear. This CDR3 has 12 amino acids. The germline V gene encodes CDR1 MNHNS and CDR2 SASEGT. V lost 6 bases, J lost 7 bases, and 12 bases lay in between. CDR3 sequence reads: CASRLLSDEAFF. The CDR3 DNA reads TGTGCCAGCAGACTACTGTCAGATGAAGCTTTCTTT.

Comment on this clone: A junction boundary mismatches the germline segment, possibly from a read error. The rearrangement joins TRBV7-9 to TRBJ1-1; D gene unclear. This CDR3 region has 15 residues. From germline, CDR1 is SEHNR and CDR2 FQNEAQ (reference sequence). CDR3 in amino acids: CSSSTIKGRNTEAFF. The CDR3 DNA is TGTTCCAGCAGCACCATCAAAGGGAGGAACACTGAAGCTTTCTTT.

This chain links TRBV7-9 with TRBJ2-3; weak D call: TRBD2 (6 bases). This CDR3 has 13 residues. The germline gives CDR1 SEHNR, CDR2 FQNEAQ (reference sequence). The V and J ends lost 1 base and 4 bases respectively, with 6 bases between them. The CDR3 nucleotides read TGTGCCAGCAGCTTAGGCGGGGCAGATACGCAGTATTTT. It encodes CASSLGGADTQYF.

The chain recombines TRBV6-5 with TRBJ1-5; 7 positions match TRBD1. CDR3 length: 13 amino acids. The V gene end was trimmed by 10 bases and the J gene end by 4 bases; junction bases not matched to a gene: 7. From germline, CDR1 is MNHEY and CDR2 SVGAGI. DNA for the CDR3: TGTGCCACCGCTATGGGACAGAATCAGCCCCAGCATTTT. Translation gives CATAMGQNQPQHF.

The chain recombines TRBV2 with TRBJ2-2, with D perhaps TRBD2 (6 bases). Trimming removed 1 base at V and 10 bases at J, with 16 bases between. Looked up from germline, CDR1 is SNHLY and CDR2 is FYNNEI. CDR3 length equals 15 residues. CDR3 sequence reads: CASSEGRLVTEELFF. Here the CDR3 DNA reads TGTGCCAGCAGTGAAGGCAGACTAGTAACTGAGGAGCTGTTTTTT.

The CDR3: CASSLSSGNPYEQYF. In nucleotides, the CDR3 is TGTGCCAGCAGTTTATCTAGCGGGAATCCTTACGAGCAGTACTTC. The chain has TRBV27 and TRBJ2-7; 8 bases align to TRBD2. The CDR3 has 15 residues. Trimming at V came to 0 bases and at J to 4 bases, leaving 5 bases not matched to a gene. CDR1 MNHEY and CDR2 SMNVEV come from the germline V gene (reference sequence).

Points on this clone: Other DNA sequences within the sample encode an identical CDR3. CDR3 in DNA: TGCAGTGCGAGTCGCTCCTACGAGCAGTACTTC. Protein sequence: CSASRSYEQYF. V and J are TRBV20-1 and TRBJ2-7; D ambiguous. V was trimmed by 6 bases and J by 0 bases, leaving 6 bases between them. Germline CDR1 and CDR2: DFQATT and SNEGSKA (reference sequence). The CDR3 sequence is 11 residues long.

This chain links TRBV11-2 with TRBJ1-1, with 8 bases matching TRBD1. Trimming removed 5 bases from V and 0 bases from J; junction bases left unmatched: 8. This CDR3 has 16 amino acids. Looked up from germline, CDR1 is SGHAT and CDR2 is FQNNGV. The CDR3 region has the DNA TGTGCCAGCAGCCCCAGGGGGCGCGGAATGAACACTGAAGCTTTCTTT. It translates to CASSPRGRGMNTEAFF.

As to this clone: Mismatch with germline at one junction end may stem from a read error. The chain links TRBV27 to TRBJ2-2; 7 nucleotides agree with TRBD2. This CDR3 has 16 residues. The V gene's germline CDR1 is MNHEY and CDR2 SMNVEV (reference sequence). The CDR3 reads CASSGRVTINTGKLFF. CDR3 DNA: TGTGCCAGCAGTGGGAGGGTCACGATTAACACCGGGAAGCTGTTTTTT.

Of note for this clone: Germline is not matched at one junction end, which may reflect a read error. The chain links TRBV5-1 to TRBJ2-7, with TRBD2 as a possible D gene (6 bases). This CDR3 region has 14 residues. Germline lookup yields CDR1 SGHRS and CDR2 YFSETQ. The CDR3 is CASSLGTASQEQYF. CDR3 coding DNA: TGCGCCAGCAGTTTGGGGACTGCCTCCCAGGAGCAGTACTTC.

The J gene is TRBJ2-1, the V gene TRBV7-2; D call uncertain. Trimming cost V 3 bases and J 6 bases, with 9 bases left between them. The CDR3 has 13 amino acids. Germline V lookup: CDR1 SGHTA, CDR2 FQGNSA. The CDR3 is CASSFEYSNEQFF. For the CDR3, the DNA is TGTGCCAGCAGCTTTGAATACAGCAATGAGCAGTTCTTC.

The chain links TRBV5-4 to TRBJ1-2; TRBD1 might be the D (5 bases). This CDR3 is 14 amino acids long. V lost 3 bases and J 5 bases, leaving 14 bases between the germline ends. Germline CDR1 SGHNT, CDR2 YYREEE (reference sequence). The DNA of the CDR3 is TGTGCCAGCAGCTCCCCCCGGGGGGGGTATGGCTACACCTTC. Protein: CASSSPRGGYGYTF. Full variable domain (remainder filled in from reference TRBV5-4 and TRBJ1-2): ETGVTQSPTHLIKTRGQQVTLRCSSQSGHNTVSWYQQALGQGPQFIFQYYREEENGRGNFPPRFSGLQFPNYSSELNVNALELDDSALYLCASSSPRGGYGYTFGSGTRLTVV.

The rearrangement uses TRBV5-6 and TRBJ2-7; no firm D call. Trimming left V 0 bases short and J 6 bases short, with 19 bases between. CDR1 and CDR2 (germline): SGHDT, YYEEEE. This CDR3 has 16 amino acids. The CDR3 sequence: CASSLGGAHFLGEQYF. CDR3 DNA sequence: TGTGCCAGCAGCTTGGGAGGCGCGCATTTCCTGGGCGAGCAGTACTTC. The whole variable domain, remainder taken from reference TRBV5-6 and TRBJ2-7, is DAGVTQSPTHLIKTRGQQVTLRCSPKSGHDTVSWYQQALGQGPQFIFQYYEEEERQRGNFPDRFSGHQFPNYSSELNVNALLLGDSALYLCASSLGGAHFLGEQYFGPGTRLTVT.